This T cell receptor beta chain originates from a study of cytomegalovirus exposure and HLA in healthy donors. Across the study: In a previous analysis, nearly 120 million unique TCR beta sequences were found from some 180 million T cells. Overall study results and limits: Later, TCR association rates were found to vary by HLA locus, highest for DRB1 and lowest for HLA-C. There were 150 to 200 TCR beta chains listed as cytomegalovirus-associated.

Per the germline V gene, CDR1 is MNHEY and CDR2 is SMNVEV (reference sequence). V dropped 7 bases and J dropped 1 base, with 20 bases sitting between them. The CDR3 totals 17 residues. The PCR used 60 Vbeta and 13 Jbeta primers. Repertoires were generated with immunoSEQ multiplex PCR, while TCRdb's copy carries only in-frame clones and drops some. The data hold about 130,000 clones, with approximately 85% observed a single time. On this clone itself: Antigen specificity is unknown.

This receptor was identified in a boy aged 5-17 years in good health and CMV-seronegative. Specimen: PBMCs. This rearrangement joins TRBV27 to TRBJ2-1; perhaps TRBD2 as D (6 bases). Written as DNA, the CDR3 is TGTGCCAGCACCCCATGGATTGTTGCGGGATCCTACAATGAGCAGTTCTTC. Protein product: CASTPWIVAGSYNEQFF.